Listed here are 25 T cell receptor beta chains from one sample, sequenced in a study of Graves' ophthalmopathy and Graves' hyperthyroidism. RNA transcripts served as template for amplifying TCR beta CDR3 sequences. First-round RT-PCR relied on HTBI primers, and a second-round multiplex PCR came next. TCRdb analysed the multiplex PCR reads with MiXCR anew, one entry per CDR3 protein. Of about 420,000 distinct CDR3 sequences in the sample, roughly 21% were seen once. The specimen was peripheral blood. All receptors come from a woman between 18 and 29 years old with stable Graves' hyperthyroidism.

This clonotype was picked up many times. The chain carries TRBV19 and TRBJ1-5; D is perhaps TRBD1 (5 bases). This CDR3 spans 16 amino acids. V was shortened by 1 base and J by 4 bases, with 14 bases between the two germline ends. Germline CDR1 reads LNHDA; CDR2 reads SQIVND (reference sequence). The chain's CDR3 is CASSIVRGRVNQPQHF. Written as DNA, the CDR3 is TGTGCCAGTAGTATAGTCCGAGGCAGGGTGAATCAGCCCCAGCATTTT.

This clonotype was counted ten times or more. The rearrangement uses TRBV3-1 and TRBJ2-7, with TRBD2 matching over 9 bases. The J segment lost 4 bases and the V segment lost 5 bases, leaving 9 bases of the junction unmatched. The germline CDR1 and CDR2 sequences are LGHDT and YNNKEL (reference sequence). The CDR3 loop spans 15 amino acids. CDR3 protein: CASSRRLAAPYEQYF. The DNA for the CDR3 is TGTGCCAGCAGCAGGCGACTAGCGGCCCCTTACGAGCAGTACTTC.

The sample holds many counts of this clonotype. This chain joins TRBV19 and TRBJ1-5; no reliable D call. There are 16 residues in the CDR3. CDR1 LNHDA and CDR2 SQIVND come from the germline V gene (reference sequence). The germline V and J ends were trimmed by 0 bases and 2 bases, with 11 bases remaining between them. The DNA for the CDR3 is TGTGCCAGTAGTATAGATATGGGTATGGGCAATCAGCCCCAGCATTTT. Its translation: CASSIDMGMGNQPQHF.

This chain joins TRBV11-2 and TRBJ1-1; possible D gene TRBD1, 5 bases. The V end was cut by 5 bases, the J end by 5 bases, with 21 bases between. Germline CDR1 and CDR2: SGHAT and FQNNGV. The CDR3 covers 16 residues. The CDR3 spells CASSHLAGSAGTEAFF. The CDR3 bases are TGTGCCAGCAGCCACCTGGCAGGGTCAGCGGGGACTGAAGCTTTCTTT.

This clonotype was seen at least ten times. The CDR3 region is CASSGIAGDTGELFF. CDR3 DNA: TGTGCCAGCAGTGGAATAGCGGGAGACACCGGGGAGCTGTTTTTT. The chain joins TRBV6-4 to TRBJ2-2; 9 bases map to TRBD2. Per germline, CDR1 MRHNA and CDR2 SNTAGT. Losses at the gene ends were 4 bases for V and 3 bases for J; bases not matched to a gene: 3. The CDR3 loop spans 15 amino acids.

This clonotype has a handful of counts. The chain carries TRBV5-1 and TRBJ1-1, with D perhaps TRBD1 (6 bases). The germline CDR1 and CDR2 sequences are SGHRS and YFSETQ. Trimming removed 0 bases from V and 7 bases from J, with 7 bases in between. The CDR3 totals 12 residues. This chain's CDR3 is CASSLVDSEAFF. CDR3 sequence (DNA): TGCGCCAGCAGCTTGGTGGACAGTGAAGCTTTCTTT.

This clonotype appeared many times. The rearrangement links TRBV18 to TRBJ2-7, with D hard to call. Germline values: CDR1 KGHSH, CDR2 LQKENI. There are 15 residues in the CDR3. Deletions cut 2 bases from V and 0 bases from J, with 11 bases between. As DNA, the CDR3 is TGTGCCAGCTCACCATGGCAGGACGCCTCCTACGAGCAGTACTTC. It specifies CASSPWQDASYEQYF.

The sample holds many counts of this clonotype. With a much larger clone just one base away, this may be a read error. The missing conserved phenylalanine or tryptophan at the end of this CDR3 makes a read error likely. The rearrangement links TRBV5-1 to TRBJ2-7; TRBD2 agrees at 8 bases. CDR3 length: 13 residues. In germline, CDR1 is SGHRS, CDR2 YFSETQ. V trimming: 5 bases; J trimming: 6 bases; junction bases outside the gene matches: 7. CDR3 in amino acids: CASRLRTSREQYL. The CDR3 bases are TGCGCCAGCAGATTACGGACTAGCCGCGAGCAGTACCTC.

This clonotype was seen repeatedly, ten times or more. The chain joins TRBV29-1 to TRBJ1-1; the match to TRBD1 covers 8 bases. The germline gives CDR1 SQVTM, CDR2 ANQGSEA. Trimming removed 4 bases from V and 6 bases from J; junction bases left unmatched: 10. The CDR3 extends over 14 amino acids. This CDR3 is CSVVAGGDSPEAFF. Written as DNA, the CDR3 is TGCAGCGTTGTGGCAGGGGGCGATAGCCCTGAAGCTTTCTTT.

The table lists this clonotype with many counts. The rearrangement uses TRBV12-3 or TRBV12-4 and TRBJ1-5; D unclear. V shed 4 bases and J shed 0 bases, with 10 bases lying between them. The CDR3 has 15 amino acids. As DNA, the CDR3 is TGTGCCAGCAGTTATCAGGTTGGTAGCAATCAGCCCCAGCATTTT. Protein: CASSYQVGSNQPQHF.

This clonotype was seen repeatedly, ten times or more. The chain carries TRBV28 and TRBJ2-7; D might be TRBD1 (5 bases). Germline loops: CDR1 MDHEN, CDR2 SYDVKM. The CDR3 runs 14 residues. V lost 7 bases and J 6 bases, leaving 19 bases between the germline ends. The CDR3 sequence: CASITYTGDPEQYF. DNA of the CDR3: TGTGCCAGCATTACTTACACAGGCGACCCCGAGCAGTACTTC.

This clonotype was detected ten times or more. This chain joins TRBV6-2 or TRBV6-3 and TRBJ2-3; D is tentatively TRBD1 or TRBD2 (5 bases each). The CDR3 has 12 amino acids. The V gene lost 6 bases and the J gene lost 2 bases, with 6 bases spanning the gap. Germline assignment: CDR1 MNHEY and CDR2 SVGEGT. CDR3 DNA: TGTGCCAGCAGGGGGGTCACAGATACGCAGTATTTT. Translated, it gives CASRGVTDTQYF.

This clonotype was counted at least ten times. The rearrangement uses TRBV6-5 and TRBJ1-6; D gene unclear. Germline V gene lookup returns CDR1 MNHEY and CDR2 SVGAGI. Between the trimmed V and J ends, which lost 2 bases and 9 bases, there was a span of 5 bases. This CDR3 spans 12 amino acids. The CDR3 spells CASSYGLSPLHF. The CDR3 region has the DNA TGTGCCAGCAGTTACGGACTTTCACCCCTCCACTTT.

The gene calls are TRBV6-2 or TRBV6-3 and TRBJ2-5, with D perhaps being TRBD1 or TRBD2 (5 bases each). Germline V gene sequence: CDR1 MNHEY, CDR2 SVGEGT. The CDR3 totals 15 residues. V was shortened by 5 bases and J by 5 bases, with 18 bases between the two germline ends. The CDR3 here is CASSRWARGVETQYF. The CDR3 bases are TGTGCCAGCAGTCGGTGGGCTCGAGGGGTTGAGACCCAGTACTTC.

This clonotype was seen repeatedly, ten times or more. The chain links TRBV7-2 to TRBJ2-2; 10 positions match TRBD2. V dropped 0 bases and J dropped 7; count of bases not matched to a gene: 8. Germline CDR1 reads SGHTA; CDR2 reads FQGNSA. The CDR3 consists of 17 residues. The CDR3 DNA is TGTGCCAGCAGCTTAGCGGCTAGCGGGAGTGGGAACGGGGAGCTGTTTTTT. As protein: CASSLAASGSGNGELFF.

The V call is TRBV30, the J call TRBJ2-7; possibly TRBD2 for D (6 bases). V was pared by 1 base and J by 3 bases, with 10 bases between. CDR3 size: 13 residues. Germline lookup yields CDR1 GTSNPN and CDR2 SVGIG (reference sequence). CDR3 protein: CAWSDGGIYEQYF. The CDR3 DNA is TGTGCCTGGAGTGATGGCGGGATCTACGAGCAGTACTTC.

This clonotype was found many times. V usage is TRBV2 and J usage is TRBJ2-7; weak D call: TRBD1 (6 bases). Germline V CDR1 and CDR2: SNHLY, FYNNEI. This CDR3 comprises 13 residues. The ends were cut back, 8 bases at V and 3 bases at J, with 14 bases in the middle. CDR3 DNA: TGTGCCAGCCGTTCGACAGGTCACTACGAGCAGTACTTC. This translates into CASRSTGHYEQYF.

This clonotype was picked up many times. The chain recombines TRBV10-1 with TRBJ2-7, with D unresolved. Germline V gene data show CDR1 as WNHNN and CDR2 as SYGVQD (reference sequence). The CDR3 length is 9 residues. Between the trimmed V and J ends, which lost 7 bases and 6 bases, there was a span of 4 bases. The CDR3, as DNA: TGCGCCAGCACTAGCGAGCAGTACTTC. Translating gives CASTSEQYF.

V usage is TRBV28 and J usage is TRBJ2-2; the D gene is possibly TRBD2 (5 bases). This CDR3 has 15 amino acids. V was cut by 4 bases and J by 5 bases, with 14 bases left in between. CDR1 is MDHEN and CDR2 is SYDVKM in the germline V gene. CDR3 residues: CASSSARVRTGELFF. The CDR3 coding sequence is TGTGCCAGCAGTTCGGCGAGGGTGAGGACCGGGGAGCTGTTTTTT.

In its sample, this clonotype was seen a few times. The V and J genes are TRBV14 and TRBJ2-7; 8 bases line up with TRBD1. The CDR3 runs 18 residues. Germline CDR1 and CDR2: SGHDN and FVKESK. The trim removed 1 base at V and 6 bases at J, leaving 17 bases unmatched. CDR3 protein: CASSQVNGFGQGAGEQYF. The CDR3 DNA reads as TGTGCCAGCAGCCAAGTTAACGGTTTCGGCCAGGGGGCGGGCGAGCAGTACTTC.

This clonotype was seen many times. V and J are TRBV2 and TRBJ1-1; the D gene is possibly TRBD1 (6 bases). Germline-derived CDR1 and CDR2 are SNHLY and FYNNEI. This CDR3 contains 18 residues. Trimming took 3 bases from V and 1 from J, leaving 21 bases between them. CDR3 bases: TGTGCCAGCAGTGAGGTTATAGGACAGACCGTTGAGAACACTGAAGCTTTCTTT. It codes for CASSEVIGQTVENTEAFF.

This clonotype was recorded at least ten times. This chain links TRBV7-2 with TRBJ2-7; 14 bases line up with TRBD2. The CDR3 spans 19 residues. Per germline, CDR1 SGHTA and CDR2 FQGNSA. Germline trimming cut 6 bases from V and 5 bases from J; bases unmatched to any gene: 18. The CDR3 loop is CASSFYTLVGLAGANEQYF. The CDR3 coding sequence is TGTGCCAGCAGTTTTTATACGTTGGTGGGACTAGCGGGAGCCAACGAGCAGTACTTC.

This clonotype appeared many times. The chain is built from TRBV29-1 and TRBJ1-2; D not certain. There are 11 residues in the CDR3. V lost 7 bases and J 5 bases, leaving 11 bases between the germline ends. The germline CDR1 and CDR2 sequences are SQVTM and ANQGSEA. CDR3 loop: CSGGPEYGYTF. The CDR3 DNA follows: TGCAGCGGAGGGCCGGAGTATGGCTACACCTTC.

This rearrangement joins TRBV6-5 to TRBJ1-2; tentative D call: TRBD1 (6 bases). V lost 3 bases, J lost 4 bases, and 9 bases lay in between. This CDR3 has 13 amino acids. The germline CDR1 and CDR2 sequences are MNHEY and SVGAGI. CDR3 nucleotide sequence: TGTGCCAGCAGTTATGGGGGGCCCTATGGCTACACCTTC. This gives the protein CASSYGGPYGYTF.

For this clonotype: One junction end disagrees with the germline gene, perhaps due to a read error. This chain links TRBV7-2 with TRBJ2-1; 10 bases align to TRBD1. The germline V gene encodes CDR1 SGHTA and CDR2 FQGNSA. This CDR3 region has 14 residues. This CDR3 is CASNRQGASDEKFF. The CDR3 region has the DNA TGTGCCAGCAATAGACAGGGGGCGTCAGATGAGAAGTTCTTC.